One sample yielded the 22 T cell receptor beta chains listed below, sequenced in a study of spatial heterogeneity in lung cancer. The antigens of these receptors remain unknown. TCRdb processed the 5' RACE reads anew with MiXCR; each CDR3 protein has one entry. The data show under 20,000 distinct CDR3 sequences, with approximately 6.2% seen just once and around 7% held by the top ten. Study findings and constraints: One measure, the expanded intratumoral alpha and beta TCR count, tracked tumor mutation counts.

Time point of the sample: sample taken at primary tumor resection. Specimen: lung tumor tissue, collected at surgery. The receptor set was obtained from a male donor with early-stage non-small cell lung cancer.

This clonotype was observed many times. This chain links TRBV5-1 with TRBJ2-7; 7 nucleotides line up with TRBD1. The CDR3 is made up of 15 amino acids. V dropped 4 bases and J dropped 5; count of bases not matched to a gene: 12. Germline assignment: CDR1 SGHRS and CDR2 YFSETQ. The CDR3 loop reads CASSPRRDSVDEQYF. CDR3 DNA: TGCGCCAGCAGCCCGCGCCGGGACAGTGTGGACGAGCAGTACTTC.

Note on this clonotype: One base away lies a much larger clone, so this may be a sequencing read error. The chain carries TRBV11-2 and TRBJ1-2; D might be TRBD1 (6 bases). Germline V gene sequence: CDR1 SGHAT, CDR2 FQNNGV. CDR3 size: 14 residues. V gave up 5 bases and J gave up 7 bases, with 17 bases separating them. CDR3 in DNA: TGTGCCAGCAGCCCGGCCGGGGGGGCCAGTGGCTACACCTTC. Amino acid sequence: CASSPAGGASGYTF.

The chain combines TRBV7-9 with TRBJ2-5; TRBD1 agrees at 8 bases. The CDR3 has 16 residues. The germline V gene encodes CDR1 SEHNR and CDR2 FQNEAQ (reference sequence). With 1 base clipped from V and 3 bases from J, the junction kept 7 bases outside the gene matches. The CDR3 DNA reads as TGTGCCAGCAGCTTAGGAGACAGGGGTATCAAAGAGACCCAGTACTTC. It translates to CASSLGDRGIKETQYF.

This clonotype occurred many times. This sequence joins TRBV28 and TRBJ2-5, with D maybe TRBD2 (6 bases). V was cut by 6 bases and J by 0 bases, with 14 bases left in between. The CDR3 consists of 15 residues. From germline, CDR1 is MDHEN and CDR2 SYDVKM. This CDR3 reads CASRSGRDYQETQYF. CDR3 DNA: TGTGCCAGCAGGTCTGGCCGGGACTACCAAGAGACCCAGTACTTC. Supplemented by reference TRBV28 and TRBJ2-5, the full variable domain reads DVKVTQSSRYLVKRTGEKVFLECVQDMDHENMFWYRQDPGLGLRLIYFSYDVKMKEKGDIPEGYSVSREKKERFSLILESASTNQTSMYLCASRSGRDYQETQYFGPGTRLLVL.

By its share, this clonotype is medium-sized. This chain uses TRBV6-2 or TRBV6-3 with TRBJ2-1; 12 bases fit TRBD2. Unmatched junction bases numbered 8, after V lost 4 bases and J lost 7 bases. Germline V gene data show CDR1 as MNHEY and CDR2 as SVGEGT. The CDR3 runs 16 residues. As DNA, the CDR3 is TGTGCCAGCAGTTCCGGGACTAGCGGGCGGTGGAATGAGCAGTTCTTC. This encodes CASSSGTSGRWNEQFF.

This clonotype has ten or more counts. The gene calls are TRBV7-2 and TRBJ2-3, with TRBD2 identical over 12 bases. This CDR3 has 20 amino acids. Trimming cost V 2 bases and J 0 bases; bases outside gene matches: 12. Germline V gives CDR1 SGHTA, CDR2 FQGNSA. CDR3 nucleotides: TGTGCCAGCAGCTTATTTCTCGGGACTAGCGGGTTACCTAGCACAGATACGCAGTATTTT. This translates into CASSLFLGTSGLPSTDTQYF. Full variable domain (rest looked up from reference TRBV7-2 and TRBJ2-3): GAGVSQSPSNKVTEKGKDVELRCDPISGHTALYWYRQSLGQGLEFLIYFQGNSAPDKSGLPSDRFSAERTGGSVSTLTIQRTQQEDSAVYLCASSLFLGTSGLPSTDTQYFGPGTRLTVL.

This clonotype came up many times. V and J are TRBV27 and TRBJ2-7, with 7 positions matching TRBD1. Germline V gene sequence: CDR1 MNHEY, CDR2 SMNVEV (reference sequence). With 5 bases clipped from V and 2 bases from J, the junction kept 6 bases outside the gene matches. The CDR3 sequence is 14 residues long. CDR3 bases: TGTGCCAGCAGTCGAAGGGGGACAGCCTACGAGCAGTACTTC. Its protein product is CASSRRGTAYEQYF.

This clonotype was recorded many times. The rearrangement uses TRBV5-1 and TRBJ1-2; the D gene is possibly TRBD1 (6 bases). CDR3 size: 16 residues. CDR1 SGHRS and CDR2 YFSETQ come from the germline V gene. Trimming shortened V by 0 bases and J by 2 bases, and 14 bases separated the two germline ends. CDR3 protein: CASSLGSTGANYGYTF. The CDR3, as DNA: TGCGCCAGCAGCTTGGGGTCGACGGGGGCGAACTATGGCTACACCTTC.

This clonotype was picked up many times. As DNA, the CDR3 is TGTGCCAGCAGTCCCGCGGGAAACACCATATATTTT. Its translation: CASSPAGNTIYF. The chain carries TRBV12-3 or TRBV12-4 and TRBJ1-3; the D is unclear. V lost 5 bases and J lost 4, with 6 bases in between. This CDR3 is built from 12 residues.

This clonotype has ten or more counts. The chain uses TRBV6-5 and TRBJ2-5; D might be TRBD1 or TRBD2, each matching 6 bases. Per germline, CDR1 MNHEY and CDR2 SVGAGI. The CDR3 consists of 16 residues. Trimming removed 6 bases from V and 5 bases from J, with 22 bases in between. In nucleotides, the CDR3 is TGTGCCAGCAGCCCAACGTCGGGGGCGGCCGGGGAGACCCAGTACTTC. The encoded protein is CASSPTSGAAGETQYF.

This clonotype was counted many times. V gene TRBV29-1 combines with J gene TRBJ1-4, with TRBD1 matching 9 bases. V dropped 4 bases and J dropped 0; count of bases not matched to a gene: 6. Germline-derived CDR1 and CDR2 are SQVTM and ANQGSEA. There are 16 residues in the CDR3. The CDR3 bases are TGCAGCGTTGGAGGGGACAGGGATTCAACTAATGAAAAACTGTTTTTT. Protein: CSVGGDRDSTNEKLFF.

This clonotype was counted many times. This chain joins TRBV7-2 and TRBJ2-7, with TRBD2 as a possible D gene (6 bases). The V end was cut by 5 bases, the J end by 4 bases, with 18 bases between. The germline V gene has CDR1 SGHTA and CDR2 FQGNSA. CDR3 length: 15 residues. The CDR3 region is CASSPRLGVDYEQYF. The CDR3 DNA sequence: TGTGCCAGCAGCCCAAGACTAGGTGTAGATTACGAGCAGTACTTC.

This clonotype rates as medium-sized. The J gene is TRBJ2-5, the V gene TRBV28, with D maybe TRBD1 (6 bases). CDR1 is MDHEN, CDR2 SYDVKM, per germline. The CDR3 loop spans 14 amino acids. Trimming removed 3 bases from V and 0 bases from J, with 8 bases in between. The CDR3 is CASSFRQDQETQYF. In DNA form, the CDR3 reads TGTGCCAGCAGTTTTAGACAGGACCAAGAGACCCAGTACTTC.

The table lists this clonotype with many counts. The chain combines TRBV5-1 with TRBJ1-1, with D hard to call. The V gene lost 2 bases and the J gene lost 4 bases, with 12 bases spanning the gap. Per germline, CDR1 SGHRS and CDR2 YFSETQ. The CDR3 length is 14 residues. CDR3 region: CASSFGGLATEAFF. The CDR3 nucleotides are TGCGCCAGCAGCTTTGGAGGGCTCGCCACTGAAGCTTTCTTT.

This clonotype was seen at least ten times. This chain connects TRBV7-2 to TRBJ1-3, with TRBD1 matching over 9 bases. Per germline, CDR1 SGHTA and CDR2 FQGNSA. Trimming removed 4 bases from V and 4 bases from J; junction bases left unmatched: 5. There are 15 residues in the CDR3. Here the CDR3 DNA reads TGTGCCAGCAGCTACGGACAGGGGAAAGGAAACACCATATATTTT. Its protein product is CASSYGQGKGNTIYF.

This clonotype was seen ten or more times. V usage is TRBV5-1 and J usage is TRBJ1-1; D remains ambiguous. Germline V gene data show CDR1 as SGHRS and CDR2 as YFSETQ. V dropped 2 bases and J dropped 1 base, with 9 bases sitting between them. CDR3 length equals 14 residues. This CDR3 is CASSLQSSNTEAFF. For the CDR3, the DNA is TGCGCCAGCAGCTTACAGAGCTCGAACACTGAAGCTTTCTTT.

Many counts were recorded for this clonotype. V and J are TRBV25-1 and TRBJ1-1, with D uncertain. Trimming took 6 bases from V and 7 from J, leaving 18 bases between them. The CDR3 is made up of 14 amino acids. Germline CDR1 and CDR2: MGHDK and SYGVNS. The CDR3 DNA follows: TGTGCCAGCAGCGTTAAAGGGCCGCCGGATGAAGCTTTCTTT. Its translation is CASSVKGPPDEAFF.

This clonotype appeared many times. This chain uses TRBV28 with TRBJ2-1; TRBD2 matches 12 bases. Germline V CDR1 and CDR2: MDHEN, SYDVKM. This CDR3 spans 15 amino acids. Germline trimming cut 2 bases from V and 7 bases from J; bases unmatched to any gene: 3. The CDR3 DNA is TGTGCCAGCAGTTTAAGACTAGCGGGAGAAAATGAGCAGTTCTTC. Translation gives CASSLRLAGENEQFF.

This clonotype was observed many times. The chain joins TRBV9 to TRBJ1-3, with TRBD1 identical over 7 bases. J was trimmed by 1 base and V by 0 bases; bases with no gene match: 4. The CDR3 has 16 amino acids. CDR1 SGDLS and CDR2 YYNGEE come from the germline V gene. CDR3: CASSVGGRGSGNTIYF. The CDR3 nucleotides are TGTGCCAGCAGCGTAGGGGGCAGGGGGTCTGGAAACACCATATATTTT.

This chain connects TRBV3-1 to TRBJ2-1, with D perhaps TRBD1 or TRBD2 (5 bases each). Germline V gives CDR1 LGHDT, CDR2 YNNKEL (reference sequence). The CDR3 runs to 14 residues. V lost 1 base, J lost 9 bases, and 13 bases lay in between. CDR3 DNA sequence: TGTGCCAGCAGCCAAGTAGCAGGGACGGGTGAGCAGTTCTTC. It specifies CASSQVAGTGEQFF.

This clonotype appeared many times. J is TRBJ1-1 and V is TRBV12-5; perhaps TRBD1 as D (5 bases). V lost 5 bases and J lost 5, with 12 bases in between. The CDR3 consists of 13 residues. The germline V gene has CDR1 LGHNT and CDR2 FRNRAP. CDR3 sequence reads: CASGDDSVTEAFF. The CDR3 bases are TGTGCTAGTGGTGATGACAGTGTTACTGAAGCTTTCTTT.

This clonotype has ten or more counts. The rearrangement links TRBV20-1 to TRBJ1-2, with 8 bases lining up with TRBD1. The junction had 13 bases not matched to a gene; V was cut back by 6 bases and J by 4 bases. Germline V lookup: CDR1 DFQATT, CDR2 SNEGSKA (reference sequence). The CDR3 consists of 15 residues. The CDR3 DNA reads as TGCAGTGCCATCTCGGGACAGGCACTATCCTATGGCTACACCTTC. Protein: CSAISGQALSYGYTF.